This TCR beta chain was identified during a study of blood T cell repertoires in COVID-19. CDR3 size: 16 residues. The ends lost 4 bases at V and 3 bases at J; junction bases unmatched: 3. CDR1 LGHDT and CDR2 YNNKEL come from the germline V gene (reference sequence). The repertoire was sequenced with immunoSEQ multiplex PCR; TCRdb's copy has only in-frame clones and lacks some. The sample lists 110,000 to 150,000 clones, approximately 79% occurring once. The chain joins TRBV3-1 (or the pseudogene TRBV3-2) to TRBJ2-1; TRBD2 matches 13 bases. Material: peripheral blood. The source is a man in his 60s with acute or convalescent COVID-19. In DNA, the CDR3 is TGTGCCAGCAGCCGGGGACTAGCGGGACTCTACAATGAGCAGTTCTTC. Its protein product is CASSRGLAGLYNEQFF.